The 21 T cell receptor beta chains below were found in one sample sequenced in a study of cytomegalovirus exposure and HLA in healthy donors. Libraries were prepared by immunoSEQ multiplex PCR; TCRdb keeps only in-frame clonotypes and omits some of them. The sample has 150,000 or so clones; around four fifths are singletons. The sequenced material came from PBMCs. These receptors all stem from a man aged 30 to 45 in good health and CMV-seropositive.

The rearrangement joins TRBV7-2 to TRBJ2-7; the D gene could be TRBD1 or TRBD2 (7 bases each). The V gene lost 5 bases and the J gene lost 0 bases, with 17 bases spanning the gap. CDR1 is SGHTA, CDR2 FQGNSA, per germline. The CDR3 is 16 amino acids. The chain's CDR3 is CASSLGGGGLSYEQYF. CDR3 DNA sequence: TGTGCCAGCAGCCTAGGGGGCGGGGGCCTCTCCTACGAGCAGTACTTC.

The chain uses TRBV5-8 and TRBJ1-1; TRBD1 might be the D (5 bases). Between the trimmed V and J ends, which lost 0 bases and 3 bases, there was a span of 9 bases. The CDR3 extends over 14 amino acids. CDR1 and CDR2 (germline): SGHTS, YDEGEE. CDR3 sequence: CASSLDRLDTEAFF. Written as DNA, the CDR3 is TGTGCCAGCAGCTTGGACAGGCTGGACACTGAAGCTTTCTTT.

This sequence joins TRBV6-5 and TRBJ1-3; D remains unclear. This CDR3 is 13 amino acids long. Germline V CDR1 and CDR2: MNHEY, SVGAGI. V was clipped by 6 bases and J by 8 bases, with 14 bases between them. Here the CDR3 reads CASSAKRRDTIYF. CDR3 nucleotide sequence: TGTGCCAGCAGCGCGAAAAGACGGGACACCATATATTTT.

The chain couples TRBV6-6 to TRBJ2-5, with TRBD2 identical over 12 bases. Looked up from germline, CDR1 is MNHNY and CDR2 is SVGAGI (reference sequence). J lost 3 bases, V lost 5 bases, and 7 bases had no gene match. This CDR3 region has 16 residues. The CDR3 loop reads CASSHTSGGLKETQYF. In DNA, the CDR3 is TGTGCCAGCAGTCACACTAGCGGGGGGCTGAAAGAGACCCAGTACTTC.

The CDR3, as DNA: TGTGCCAGCAGCTTAAGTGGGGGCCGATTCTACGAGCAGTACTTC. Its protein is CASSLSGGRFYEQYF. The chain couples TRBV7-6 to TRBJ2-7; D is perhaps TRBD1 (6 bases). This CDR3 spans 15 amino acids. The V end lost 2 bases, the J end lost 3 bases, and 14 bases lay between the germline ends. In germline, CDR1 is SGHVS, CDR2 FNYEAQ.

V and J are TRBV18 and TRBJ2-2, with 10 bases that match TRBD2. The trim removed 3 bases at V and 2 bases at J, leaving 3 bases unmatched. The CDR3 length is 16 residues. CDR1 and CDR2 (germline): KGHSH, LQKENI. The CDR3 is CASSPPSGGNTGELFF. CDR3 DNA sequence: TGTGCCAGCTCACCGCCTAGCGGGGGAAACACCGGGGAGCTGTTTTTT. The variable domain in full, completed from reference TRBV18 and TRBJ2-2, reads NAGVMQNPRHLVRRRGQEARLRCSPMKGHSHVYWYRQLPEEGLKFMVYLQKENIIDESGMPKERFSAEFPKEGPSILRIQQVVRGDSAAYFCASSPPSGGNTGELFFGEGSRLTVL.

The chain has TRBV29-1 and TRBJ2-5; 7 nucleotides match TRBD2. The CDR3 is made up of 15 amino acids. With V trimmed by 3 bases and J by 1 base, 8 bases remained unmatched. CDR1 is SQVTM, CDR2 ANQGSEA, per germline. CDR3 sequence (DNA): TGCAGCGTTGAGGGAGGGGACTACCCCCAAGAGACCCAGTACTTC. It translates to CSVEGGDYPQETQYF. Looking up the rest from reference TRBV29-1 and TRBJ2-5 gives the full variable domain: SAVISQKPSRDICQRGTSLTIQCQVDSQVTMMFWYRQQPGQSLTLIATANQGSEATYESGFVIDKFPISRPNLTFSTLTVSNMSPEDSSIYLCSVEGGDYPQETQYFGPGTRLLVL.

The rearrangement links TRBV9 to TRBJ2-3, with D possibly matching TRBD2 (6 bases). CDR3 size: 15 residues. Germline CDR1 SGDLS, CDR2 YYNGEE. V was trimmed by 1 base and J by 3 bases, leaving 12 bases between them. The DNA of the CDR3 is TGTGCCAGCAGCGTATGGAGGGGTAGAACAGATACGCAGTATTTT. It yields the protein CASSVWRGRTDTQYF.

This sequence joins TRBV4-3 and TRBJ2-1, with 10 bases that match TRBD2. Trimming cost V 5 bases and J 0 bases; bases outside gene matches: 10. The CDR3 is 18 amino acids. Germline-derived CDR1 and CDR2 are LGHNA and YSLEER. The CDR3 loop reads CASSFLSGGESSYNEQFF. DNA of the CDR3: TGCGCCAGCAGCTTCTTAAGCGGGGGGGAGAGCTCCTACAATGAGCAGTTCTTC.

The chain recombines TRBV2 with TRBJ1-4, with D perhaps TRBD1 (5 bases). The CDR3 runs to 13 residues. From germline, CDR1 is SNHLY and CDR2 FYNNEI. The germline V and J ends were trimmed by 7 bases and 4 bases, with 10 bases remaining between them. Written as DNA, the CDR3 is TGTGCCAGCACCCTCGGGGGTAATGAAAAACTGTTTTTT. Translated, it gives CASTLGGNEKLFF.

The chain links TRBV10-3 to TRBJ2-3, with D unresolved. The CDR3 is 14 residues long. CDR1 and CDR2 (germline): ENHRY, SYGVKD. The germline V and J ends were trimmed by 10 bases and 4 bases, with 18 bases remaining between them. CDR3 nucleotide sequence: TGTGCCACCCTACCCTCCATCGTTCCAGATACGCAGTATTTT. As protein: CATLPSIVPDTQYF.

The chain links TRBV5-6 to TRBJ2-6; 7 bases fit TRBD1. Germline CDR1 reads SGHDT; CDR2 reads YYEEEE. V lost 4 bases, J lost 2 bases, and 9 bases stayed unmatched. The CDR3 runs 17 residues. For the CDR3, the DNA is TGTGCCAGCAGCGACGACGGAACAGGGGCTGGGGCCAACGTCCTGACTTTC. Translation: CASSDDGTGAGANVLTF. The full variable domain, in which reference TRBV5-6 and TRBJ2-6 provide the parts outside the CDR3, is DAGVTQSPTHLIKTRGQQVTLRCSPKSGHDTVSWYQQALGQGPQFIFQYYEEEERQRGNFPDRFSGHQFPNYSSELNVNALLLGDSALYLCASSDDGTGAGANVLTFGAGSRLTVL.

The chain couples TRBV29-1 to TRBJ2-5; D might be TRBD1 (6 bases). Trimming removed 1 base from V and 0 bases from J, with 9 bases in between. Germline V gene data show CDR1 as SQVTM and CDR2 as ANQGSEA. The CDR3 contains 14 residues. This CDR3 reads CSVEGTEHQETQYF. The DNA for the CDR3 is TGCAGCGTTGAAGGGACAGAACACCAAGAGACCCAGTACTTC.

The rearrangement joins TRBV6-4 to TRBJ1-2, with a possible D match to TRBD1 (5 bases). The CDR3 is 14 amino acids. CDR1 and CDR2 (germline): MRHNA, SNTAGT. Trimming stripped 2 bases from V and 4 bases from J, with 11 bases between. The CDR3: CASSDAGLGYGYTF. DNA of the CDR3: TGTGCCAGCAGTGACGCGGGACTGGGCTATGGCTACACCTTC.

This clone was found once. The gene calls are TRBV6-6 and TRBJ2-5, with 14 positions matching TRBD2. Unmatched junction bases numbered 5, after V lost 5 bases and J lost 3 bases. CDR1 MNHNY and CDR2 SVGAGI come from the germline V gene (reference sequence). This CDR3 contains 16 residues. The CDR3 DNA is TGTGCCAGCAGTGGACTAGCGGGGGGACTTAAAGAGACCCAGTACTTC. Residues: CASSGLAGGLKETQYF.

The chain employs TRBV6-5 and TRBJ2-7, with TRBD1 as a possible D gene (6 bases). The CDR3 sequence is 14 residues long. The germline V gene encodes CDR1 MNHEY and CDR2 SVGAGI. V dropped 3 bases and J dropped 0 bases, with 9 bases sitting between them. The CDR3 reads CASSYLGGSYEQYF. The CDR3 nucleotides are TGTGCCAGCAGTTATTTAGGGGGCTCCTACGAGCAGTACTTC.

The V call is TRBV15, the J call TRBJ1-1; D is undetermined. V was clipped by 0 bases and J by 0 bases, with 20 bases between them. The CDR3 runs 19 residues. CDR1 and CDR2 from the germline V gene are LNHNV and YYDKDF (reference sequence). CDR3 protein: CATSRDPLGRTKMNTEAFF. DNA of the CDR3: TGTGCCACCAGCAGAGATCCCTTAGGACGGACTAAAATGAACACTGAAGCTTTCTTT.

CDR3 nucleotide sequence: TGTGCCAGCAGCTTTAGCGGGGGGGCCGATTGGAGCACAGATACGCAGTATTTT. Its translation is CASSFSGGADWSTDTQYF. V is TRBV2 and J is TRBJ2-3; 11 bases are a match to TRBD2. The CDR3 consists of 18 residues. V lost 6 bases, J lost 0 bases, and 11 bases stayed unmatched. Germline V gene data show CDR1 as SNHLY and CDR2 as FYNNEI.

The chain uses TRBV30 and TRBJ1-4; D gene uncertain. Trimming shortened V by 5 bases and J by 5 bases, and 12 bases separated the two germline ends. The CDR3 has 13 amino acids. Germline CDR1 GTSNPN, CDR2 SVGIG (reference sequence). The CDR3 nucleotides are TGTGCCTGGCAGGCACTGCGCAATGAAAAACTGTTTTTT. It encodes CAWQALRNEKLFF.

V is TRBV7-3 and J is TRBJ2-1; 13 bases are a match to TRBD2. The CDR3 has 15 amino acids. V lost 5 bases, J lost 8 bases, and 6 bases stayed unmatched. Germline-derived CDR1 and CDR2 are SGHTA and FQGTGA. CDR3 region: CASSPTSGGIYEQFF. In DNA form, the CDR3 reads TGTGCCAGCAGCCCGACTAGCGGGGGGATTTATGAGCAGTTCTTC.

The chain links TRBV6-5 to TRBJ2-5; TRBD2 matches 8 bases. V was clipped by 0 bases and J by 5 bases; unmatched bases: 8. This CDR3 contains 16 residues. Germline V gives CDR1 MNHEY, CDR2 SVGAGI. CDR3 sequence: CASSYSPGGLLETQYF. CDR3 sequence (DNA): TGTGCCAGCAGTTACTCCCCGGGGGGGCTGTTGGAGACCCAGTACTTC.